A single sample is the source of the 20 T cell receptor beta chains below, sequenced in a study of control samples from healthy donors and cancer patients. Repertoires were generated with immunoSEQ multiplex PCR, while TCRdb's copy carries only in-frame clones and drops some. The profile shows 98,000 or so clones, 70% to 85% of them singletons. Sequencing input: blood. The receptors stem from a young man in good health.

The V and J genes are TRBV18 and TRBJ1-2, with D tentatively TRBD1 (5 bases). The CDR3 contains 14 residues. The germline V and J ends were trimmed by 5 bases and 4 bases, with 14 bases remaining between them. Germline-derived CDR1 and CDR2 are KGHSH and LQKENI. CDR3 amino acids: CASSSTEAGYGYTF. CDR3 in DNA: TGTGCCAGCTCATCGACAGAAGCCGGCTATGGCTACACCTTC.

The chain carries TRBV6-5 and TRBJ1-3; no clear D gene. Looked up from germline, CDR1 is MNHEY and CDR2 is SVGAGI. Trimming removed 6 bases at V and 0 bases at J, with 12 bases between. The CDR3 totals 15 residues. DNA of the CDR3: TGTGCCAGCAGGAGGGAACCGAGCTCTGGAAACACCATATATTTT. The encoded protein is CASRREPSSGNTIYF.

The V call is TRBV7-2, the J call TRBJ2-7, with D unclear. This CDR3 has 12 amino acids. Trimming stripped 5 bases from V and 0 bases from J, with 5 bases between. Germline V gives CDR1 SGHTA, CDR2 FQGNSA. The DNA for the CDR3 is TGTGCCAGCAGCCACAACTCCTACGAGCAGTACTTC. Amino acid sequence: CASSHNSYEQYF.

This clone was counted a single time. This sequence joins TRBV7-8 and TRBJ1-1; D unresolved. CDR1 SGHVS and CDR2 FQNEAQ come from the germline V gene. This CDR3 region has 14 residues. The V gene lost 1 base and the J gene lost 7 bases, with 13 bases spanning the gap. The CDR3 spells CASSLGEGGSEAFF. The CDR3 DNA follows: TGTGCCAGCAGCTTAGGGGAGGGAGGAAGTGAAGCTTTCTTT.

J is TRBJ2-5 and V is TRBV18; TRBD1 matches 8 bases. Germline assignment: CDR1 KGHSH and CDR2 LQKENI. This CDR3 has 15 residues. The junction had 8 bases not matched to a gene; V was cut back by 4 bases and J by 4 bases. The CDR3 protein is CASSLGQGRVETQYF. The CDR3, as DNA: TGTGCCAGCTCACTCGGACAGGGCCGAGTAGAGACCCAGTACTTC.

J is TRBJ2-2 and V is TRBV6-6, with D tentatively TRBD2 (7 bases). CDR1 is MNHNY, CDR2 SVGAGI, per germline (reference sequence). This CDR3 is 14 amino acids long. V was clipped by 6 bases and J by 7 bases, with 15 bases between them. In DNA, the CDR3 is TGTGCCAGCAGCTGGGGGGGGGCTGGCGGGGAGCTGTTTTTT. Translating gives CASSWGGAGGELFF.

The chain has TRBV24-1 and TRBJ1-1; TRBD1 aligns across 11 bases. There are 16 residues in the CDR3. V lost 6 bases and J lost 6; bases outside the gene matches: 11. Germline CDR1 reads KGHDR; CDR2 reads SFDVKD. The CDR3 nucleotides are TGTGCCACCAGTTTCCAGGACAGGGGGCCGGGTTCTGAAGCTTTCTTT. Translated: CATSFQDRGPGSEAFF.

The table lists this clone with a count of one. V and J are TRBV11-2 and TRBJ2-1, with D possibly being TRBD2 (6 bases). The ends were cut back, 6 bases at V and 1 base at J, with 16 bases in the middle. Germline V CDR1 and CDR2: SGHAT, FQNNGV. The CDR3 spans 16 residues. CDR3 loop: CASRPIGGISYNEQFF. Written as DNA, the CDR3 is TGTGCCAGCAGACCGATTGGGGGGATTTCCTACAATGAGCAGTTCTTC.

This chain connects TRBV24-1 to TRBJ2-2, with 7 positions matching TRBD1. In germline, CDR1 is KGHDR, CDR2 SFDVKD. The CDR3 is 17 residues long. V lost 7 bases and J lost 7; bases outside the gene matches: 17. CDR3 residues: CATSRRYKGANGGELFF. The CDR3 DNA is TGTGCCACCAGCCGGCGGTATAAGGGGGCAAATGGCGGGGAGCTGTTTTTT.

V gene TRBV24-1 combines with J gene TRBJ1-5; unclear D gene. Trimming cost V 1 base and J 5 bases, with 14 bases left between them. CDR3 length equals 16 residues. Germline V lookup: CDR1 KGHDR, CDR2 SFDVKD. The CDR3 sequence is CATSDFKRNPYQPQHF. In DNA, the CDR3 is TGTGCCACCAGTGATTTCAAGCGGAATCCGTATCAGCCCCAGCATTTT.

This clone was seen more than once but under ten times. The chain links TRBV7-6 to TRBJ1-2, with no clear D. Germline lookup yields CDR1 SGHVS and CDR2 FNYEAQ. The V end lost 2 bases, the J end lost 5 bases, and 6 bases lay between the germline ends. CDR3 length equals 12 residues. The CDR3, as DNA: TGTGCCAGCAGCTTAATTGGATATGGCTACACCTTC. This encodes CASSLIGYGYTF. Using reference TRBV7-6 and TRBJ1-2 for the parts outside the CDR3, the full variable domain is GAGVSQSPRYKVTKRGQDVALRCDPISGHVSLYWYRQALGQGPEFLTYFNYEAQQDKSGLPNDRFSAERPEGSISTLTIQRTEQRDSAMYRCASSLIGYGYTFGSGTRLTVV.

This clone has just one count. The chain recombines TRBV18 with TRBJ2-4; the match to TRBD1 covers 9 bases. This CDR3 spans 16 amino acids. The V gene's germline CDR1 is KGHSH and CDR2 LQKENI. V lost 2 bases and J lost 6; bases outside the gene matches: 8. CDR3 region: CASSPADRGPGNIQYF. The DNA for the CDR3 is TGTGCCAGCTCACCAGCGGACAGGGGACCCGGAAACATTCAGTACTTC.

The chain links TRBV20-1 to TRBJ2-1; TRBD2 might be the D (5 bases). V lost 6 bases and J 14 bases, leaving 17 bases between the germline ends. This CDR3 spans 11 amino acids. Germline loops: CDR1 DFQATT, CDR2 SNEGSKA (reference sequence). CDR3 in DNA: TGCAGTGCGCCGATGGGGAGAGTGGAGTTCTTC. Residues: CSAPMGRVEFF.

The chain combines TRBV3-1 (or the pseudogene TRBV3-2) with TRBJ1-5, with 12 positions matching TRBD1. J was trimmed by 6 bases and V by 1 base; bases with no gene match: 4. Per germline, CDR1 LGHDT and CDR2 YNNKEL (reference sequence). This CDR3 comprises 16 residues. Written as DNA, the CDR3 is TGTGCCAGCAGCCAAGGGGGGACAGGGGGCAGTCAGCCCCAGCATTTT. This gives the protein CASSQGGTGGSQPQHF.

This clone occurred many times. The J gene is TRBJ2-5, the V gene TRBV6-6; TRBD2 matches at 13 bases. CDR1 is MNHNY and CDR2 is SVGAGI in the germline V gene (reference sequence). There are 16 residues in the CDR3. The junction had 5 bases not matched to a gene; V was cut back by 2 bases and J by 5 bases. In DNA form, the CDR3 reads TGTGCCAGCAGTTACCGACTAGCGGGGGGTAGTGAGACCCAGTACTTC. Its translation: CASSYRLAGGSETQYF.

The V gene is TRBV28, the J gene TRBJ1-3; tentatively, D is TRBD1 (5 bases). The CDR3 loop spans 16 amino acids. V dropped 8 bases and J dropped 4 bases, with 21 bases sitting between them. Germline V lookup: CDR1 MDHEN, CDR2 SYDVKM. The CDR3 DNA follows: TGTGCCAGCGGGTCAATGGGACCACGGTCCGGAAACACCATATATTTT. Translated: CASGSMGPRSGNTIYF.

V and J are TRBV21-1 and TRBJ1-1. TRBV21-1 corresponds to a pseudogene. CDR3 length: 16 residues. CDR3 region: CASSKGGLSINTEAFF. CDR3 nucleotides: TGTGCCAGCAGCAAAGGAGGGCTATCTATTAACACTGAAGCTTTCTTT.

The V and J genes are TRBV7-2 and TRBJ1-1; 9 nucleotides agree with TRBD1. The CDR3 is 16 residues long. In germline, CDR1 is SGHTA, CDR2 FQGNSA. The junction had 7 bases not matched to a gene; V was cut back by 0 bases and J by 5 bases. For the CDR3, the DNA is TGTGCCAGCAGCTTAGCGGGACAGGGTATAGGAACTGAAGCTTTCTTT. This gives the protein CASSLAGQGIGTEAFF.

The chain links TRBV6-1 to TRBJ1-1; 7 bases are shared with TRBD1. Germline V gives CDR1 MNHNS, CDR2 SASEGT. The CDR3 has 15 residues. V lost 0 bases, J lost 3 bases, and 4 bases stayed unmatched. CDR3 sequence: CASSEAGGRDTEAFF. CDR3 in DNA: TGTGCCAGCAGTGAAGCAGGGGGCAGGGACACTGAAGCTTTCTTT.

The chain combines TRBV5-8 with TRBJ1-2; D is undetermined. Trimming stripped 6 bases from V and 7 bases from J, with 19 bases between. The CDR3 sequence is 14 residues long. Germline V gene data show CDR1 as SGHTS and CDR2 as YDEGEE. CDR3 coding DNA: TGTGCCAGCACCTCCTCAGCTTACTCAGGTGGCTACACCTTC. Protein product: CASTSSAYSGGYTF.